These 8 T cell receptor beta chains share one sample of origin, sequenced in a study of blood T cell repertoires in COVID-19. Method: immunoSEQ multiplex PCR; TCRdb's copy keeps in-frame clones and lacks some. The data contain 360,000 or so clones, around 90% of them singletons. Sequenced sample: peripheral blood. Receptors were obtained from a man younger than 35 with active or convalescent COVID-19.

This rearrangement joins TRBV2 to TRBJ1-2; 7 bases align to TRBD1. CDR3 length equals 15 residues. The V segment lost 4 bases and the J segment 8 bases; nucleotides outside the gene matches: 13. Germline V gives CDR1 SNHLY, CDR2 FYNNEI. The CDR3 sequence is CASSGRGGDMRGYTF. For the CDR3, the DNA is TGTGCCAGCAGTGGTCGAGGGGGCGACATGCGGGGCTACACCTTC.

The V gene is TRBV5-1, the J gene TRBJ1-2; TRBD1 aligns across 7 bases. Germline lookup yields CDR1 SGHRS and CDR2 YFSETQ. The CDR3 consists of 14 residues. V shed 2 bases and J 5 bases; nucleotides not matched to a gene: 6. CDR3 DNA: TGCGCCAGCAGCTTTGGGACAGAATCTTATGGCTACACCTTC. Translation gives CASSFGTESYGYTF.

This chain connects TRBV21-1 to TRBJ2-2; the table's D gene call, TRBD2, was not cross checked with the DNA. TRBV21-1 is noted as a pseudogene. The CDR3 runs 16 residues. CDR3 protein: CASSTPGISDTGELFF. The CDR3 bases are TGTGCCAGCAGCACCCCGGGAATAAGCGACACCGGGGAGCTGTTTTTT.

J is TRBJ2-7 and V is TRBV12-1; the table's D call, TRBD2, has no DNA check behind it. TRBV12-1 has pseudogene status. The CDR3 contains 13 residues. CDR3 DNA sequence: TGTGCCAGCAGCCTTGGACTAGCTTACGAGCAGTACTTC. The encoded protein is CASSLGLAYEQYF.

A note on this clone: Distinct nucleotide sequences in the sample also encode this CDR3. The chain carries TRBV27 and TRBJ1-2; D remains ambiguous. This CDR3 has 15 amino acids. V shed 5 bases and J shed 0 bases, with 13 bases lying between them. Germline CDR1 MNHEY, CDR2 SMNVEV (reference sequence). The DNA of the CDR3 is TGTGCCAGCAGTATGGAGGGTCGAGCTAACTATGGCTACACCTTC. Its protein is CASSMEGRANYGYTF.

The J gene is TRBJ2-1, the V gene TRBV12-3 or TRBV12-4; perhaps TRBD2 as D (6 bases). Trimming cost V 6 bases and J 9 bases, with 15 bases left between them. The length of the CDR3 is 13 residues. CDR3: CASSGGTPGEQFF. CDR3 in DNA: TGTGCCAGCAGCGGGGGTACGCCGGGTGAGCAGTTCTTC.

This CDR3 is CATSRDVMTGETQYF. For the CDR3, the DNA is TGTGCCACCAGCAGAGATGTCATGACGGGAGAGACCCAGTACTTC. J is TRBJ2-5 and V is TRBV15; D unresolved. Deletions cut 0 bases from V and 4 bases from J, with 12 bases between. In germline, CDR1 is LNHNV, CDR2 YYDKDF (reference sequence). CDR3 length equals 15 residues.

This clone was found a few times. This chain uses TRBV25-1 with TRBJ2-1, with 7 bases that match TRBD2. The length of the CDR3 is 11 residues. Germline V lookup: CDR1 MGHDK, CDR2 SYGVNS. After removal of 1 base from V and 15 bases from J, the junction contained 3 bases not matched to a gene. CDR3 DNA: TGTGCCAGCAGTGAATCGGGACTACGGTTCTTC. As protein: CASSESGLRFF.